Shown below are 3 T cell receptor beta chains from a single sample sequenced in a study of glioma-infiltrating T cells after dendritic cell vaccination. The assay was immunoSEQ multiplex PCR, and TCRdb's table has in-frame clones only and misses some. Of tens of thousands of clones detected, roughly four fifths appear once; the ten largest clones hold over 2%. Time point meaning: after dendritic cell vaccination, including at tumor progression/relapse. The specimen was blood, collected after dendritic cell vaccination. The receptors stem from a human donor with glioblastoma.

The CDR3 here is CASSLSPTGGTEAFF. Here the CDR3 DNA reads TGCGCCAGCAGCTTGTCCCCGACAGGGGGCACTGAAGCTTTCTTT. The rearrangement uses TRBV5-1 and TRBJ1-1, with TRBD1 identical over 9 bases. The CDR3 is made up of 15 amino acids. The trim removed 1 base at V and 4 bases at J, leaving 5 bases unmatched. CDR1 is SGHRS, CDR2 YFSETQ, per germline.

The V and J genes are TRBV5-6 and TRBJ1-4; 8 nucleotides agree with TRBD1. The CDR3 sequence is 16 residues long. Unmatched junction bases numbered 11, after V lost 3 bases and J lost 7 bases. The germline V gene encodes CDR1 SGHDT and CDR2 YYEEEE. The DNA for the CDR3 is TGTGCCAGCAGCTCGGGCCTAGGACAGGGAGGTGAAAAACTGTTTTTT. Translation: CASSSGLGQGGEKLFF.

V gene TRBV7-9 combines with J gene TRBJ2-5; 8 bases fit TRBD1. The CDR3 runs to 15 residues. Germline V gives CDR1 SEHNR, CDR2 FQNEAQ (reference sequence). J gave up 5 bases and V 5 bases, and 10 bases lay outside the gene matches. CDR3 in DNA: TGTGCCAGCAGCACTCGGACAGGGTCGCTCGAGACCCAGTACTTC. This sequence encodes CASSTRTGSLETQYF.